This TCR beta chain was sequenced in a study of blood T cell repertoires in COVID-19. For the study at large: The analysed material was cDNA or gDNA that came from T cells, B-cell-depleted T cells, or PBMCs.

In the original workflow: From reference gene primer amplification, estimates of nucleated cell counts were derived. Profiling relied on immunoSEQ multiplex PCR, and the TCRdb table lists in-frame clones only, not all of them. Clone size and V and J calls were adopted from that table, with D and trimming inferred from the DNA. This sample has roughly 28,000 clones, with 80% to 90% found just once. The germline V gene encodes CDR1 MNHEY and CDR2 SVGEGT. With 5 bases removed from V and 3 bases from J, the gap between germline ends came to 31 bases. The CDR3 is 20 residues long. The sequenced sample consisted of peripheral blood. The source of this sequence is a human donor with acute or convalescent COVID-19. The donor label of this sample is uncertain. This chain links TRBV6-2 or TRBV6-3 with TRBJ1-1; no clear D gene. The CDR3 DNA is TGTGCCAGCAGTCTGTCCCCATTCAGGCAGCTCCCTCAAGAGTACACTGAAGCTTTCTTT. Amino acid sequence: CASSLSPFRQLPQEYTEAFF.